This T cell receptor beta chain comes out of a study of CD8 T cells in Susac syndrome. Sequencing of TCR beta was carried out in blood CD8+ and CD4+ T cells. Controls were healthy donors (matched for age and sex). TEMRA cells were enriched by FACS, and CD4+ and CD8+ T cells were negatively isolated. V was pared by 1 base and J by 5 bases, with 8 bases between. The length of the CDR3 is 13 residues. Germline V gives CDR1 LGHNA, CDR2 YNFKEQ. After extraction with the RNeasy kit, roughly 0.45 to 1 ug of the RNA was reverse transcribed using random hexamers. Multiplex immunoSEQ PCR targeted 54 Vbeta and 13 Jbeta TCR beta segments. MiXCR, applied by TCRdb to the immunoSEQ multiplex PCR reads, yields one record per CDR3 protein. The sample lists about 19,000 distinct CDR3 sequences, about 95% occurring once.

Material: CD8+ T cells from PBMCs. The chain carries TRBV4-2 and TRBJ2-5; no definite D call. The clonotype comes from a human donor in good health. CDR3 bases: TGTGCCAGCAGCCAAGTTGAAGGGGAGACCCAGTACTTC. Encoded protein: CASSQVEGETQYF.